The 27 T cell receptor beta chains reported below all come from one sample, sequenced in a study of blood T cell repertoires in COVID-19. Here immunoSEQ multiplex PCR was the method, and the copy in TCRdb shows in-frame clones only, minus some. The sample has about 120,000 clones; about 79% are singletons. Input material: peripheral blood. The receptor set was obtained from a man aged 65 to 85 with acute or convalescent COVID-19.

There are a few counts of this clone. The rearrangement uses TRBV7-2 and TRBJ2-3; TRBD2 aligns across 11 bases. The junction had 7 bases not matched to a gene; V was cut back by 6 bases and J by 2 bases. The germline CDR1 and CDR2 sequences are SGHTA and FQGNSA. CDR3 length equals 16 residues. CDR3 sequence reads: CASRSGTSGFTDTQYF. The DNA for the CDR3 is TGTGCCAGCAGATCGGGGACTAGCGGATTCACAGATACGCAGTATTTT.

This clone was picked up a small number of times. V is TRBV18 and J is TRBJ1-6, with D perhaps TRBD1 (6 bases). The CDR3 contains 20 residues. V gave up 3 bases and J gave up 8 bases, with 29 bases separating them. CDR1 and CDR2 (germline): KGHSH, LQKENI. The CDR3: CASSPIVPQGYRGIDSPLHF. The CDR3 DNA reads TGTGCCAGCTCACCCATCGTACCACAGGGCTATAGGGGTATTGATTCACCCCTCCACTTT.

The V and J genes are TRBV5-5 and TRBJ1-3; D call uncertain. V dropped 0 bases and J dropped 0 bases, with 7 bases sitting between them. Germline CDR1 is SGHKS and CDR2 is YYEKEE (reference sequence). This CDR3 spans 15 amino acids. CDR3 sequence (DNA): TGTGCCAGCAGCTTGGGAGGGTTCTCTGGAAACACCATATATTTT. As protein: CASSLGGFSGNTIYF.

This clone was detected only a few times. The chain links TRBV25-1 to TRBJ2-6; a weak D match, TRBD2 (5 bases). The CDR3 runs 14 residues. Between the trimmed V and J ends, which lost 7 bases and 4 bases, there was a span of 11 bases. Germline CDR1 MGHDK, CDR2 SYGVNS. CDR3 in amino acids: CASNRGSGANVLTF. The CDR3 DNA sequence: TGTGCCAGCAATCGGGGATCAGGGGCCAACGTCCTGACTTTC. Full variable domain (remainder filled in from reference TRBV25-1 and TRBJ2-6): EADIYQTPRYLVIGTGKKITLECSQTMGHDKMYWYQQDPGMELHLIHYSYGVNSTEKGDLSSESTVSRIRTEHFPLTLESARPSHTSQYLCASNRGSGANVLTFGAGSRLTVL.

The CDR3: CASSGGGSTDTQYF. CDR3 nucleotides: TGTGCCAGCAGCGGGGGGGGGAGCACAGATACGCAGTATTTT. The chain is built from TRBV6-6 and TRBJ2-3, with 8 bases lining up with TRBD2. The junction had 2 bases not matched to a gene; V was cut back by 6 bases and J by 0 bases. This CDR3 is built from 14 residues. The germline V gene encodes CDR1 MNHNY and CDR2 SVGAGI (reference sequence).

The rearrangement uses TRBV4-1 and TRBJ1-1; the D is unclear. The CDR3 contains 15 residues. V was clipped by 4 bases and J by 0 bases, with 12 bases between them. Looked up from germline, CDR1 is MGHRA and CDR2 is YSYEKL. CDR3: CASSPQALMNTEAFF. DNA for the CDR3: TGCGCCAGCAGCCCTCAGGCTCTCATGAACACTGAAGCTTTCTTT.

The V and J genes are TRBV5-1 and TRBJ1-5; 7 nucleotides match TRBD1. With 5 bases clipped from V and 0 bases from J, the junction kept 8 bases outside the gene matches. Per the germline V gene, CDR1 is SGHRS and CDR2 is YFSETQ. This CDR3 contains 16 residues. CDR3 protein: CASSPGTAYSNQPQHF. CDR3 DNA sequence: TGCGCCAGCAGTCCCGGGACAGCCTATAGCAATCAGCCCCAGCATTTT.

V usage is TRBV7-3 and J usage is TRBJ1-1, with 7 bases identical to TRBD1. From germline, CDR1 is SGHTA and CDR2 FQGTGA. The CDR3 sequence is 13 residues long. The V segment lost 3 bases and the J segment 5 bases; nucleotides outside the gene matches: 3. The CDR3, as DNA: TGTGCCAGCAGCTTGGGACAGAGAACTGAAGCTTTCTTT. Translation gives CASSLGQRTEAFF.

This rearrangement joins TRBV11-3 to TRBJ2-7; TRBD1 matches at 9 bases. The CDR3 is 14 amino acids. Germline CDR1 SGHNT, CDR2 YENEEA. After removal of 6 bases from V and 1 base from J, the junction contained 4 bases not matched to a gene. The CDR3 DNA is TGTGCCAGCAGGGAGACAGGGGGATCCTACGAGCAGTACTTC. This sequence encodes CASRETGGSYEQYF.

CDR3 DNA: TGTGCCAGCTCACCGACCGGGACAGGGCCCCCTGGGATATCACCCCTCCACTTT. It yields the protein CASSPTGTGPPGISPLHF. This sequence joins TRBV18 and TRBJ1-6, with 9 nucleotides matching TRBD1. V was pared by 3 bases and J by 10 bases, with 16 bases of the junction left unmatched. The CDR3 contains 18 residues. Germline V lookup: CDR1 KGHSH, CDR2 LQKENI.

The chain uses TRBV11-2 and TRBJ1-5; D remains ambiguous. Trimming shortened V by 3 bases and J by 3 bases, and 9 bases separated the two germline ends. Germline loops: CDR1 SGHAT, CDR2 FQNNGV. This CDR3 is built from 14 residues. CDR3 loop: CASSLERINQPQHF. The CDR3 DNA reads TGTGCCAGCAGCTTGGAGAGAATCAATCAGCCCCAGCATTTT.

The chain is built from TRBV5-1 and TRBJ1-1, with TRBD1 matching 7 bases. Trimming at V came to 4 bases and at J to 3 bases, leaving 9 bases not matched to a gene. CDR3 length: 15 residues. The V gene's germline CDR1 is SGHRS and CDR2 YFSETQ. The DNA for the CDR3 is TGCGCCAGCAGCCGATTTCAGGGGGGAGACACTGAAGCTTTCTTT. Encoded protein: CASSRFQGGDTEAFF.

The V and J genes are TRBV4-2 and TRBJ1-2; TRBD1 is a possible D gene (6 bases). This CDR3 spans 14 amino acids. V was pared by 1 base and J by 8 bases, with 14 bases between. Per the germline V gene, CDR1 is LGHNA and CDR2 is YNFKEQ. CDR3 sequence: CASSQATGLGGYTF. DNA of the CDR3: TGTGCCAGCAGCCAAGCCACAGGGCTCGGCGGCTACACCTTC.

This clone was counted once. The chain couples TRBV7-2 to TRBJ2-5; 9 bases are a match to TRBD1. With V trimmed by 3 bases and J by 5 bases, 7 bases remained unmatched. This CDR3 comprises 15 residues. CDR1 and CDR2 from the germline V gene are SGHTA and FQGNSA. The CDR3 DNA follows: TGTGCCAGCAGCTTCCGGGACAGGGTAAGGGAGACCCAGTACTTC. Its translation is CASSFRDRVRETQYF.

CDR3 sequence: CATRETGEGGYTF. DNA of the CDR3: TGTGCCACCAGAGAGACAGGGGAAGGTGGCTACACCTTC. V and J are TRBV24-1 and TRBJ1-2; 8 nucleotides agree with TRBD1. Germline V gene data show CDR1 as KGHDR and CDR2 as SFDVKD. The V segment lost 7 bases and the J segment 7 bases; nucleotides outside the gene matches: 7. This CDR3 comprises 13 residues.

In regard to this clone: A read error may produce the germline difference seen at one junction end. The chain joins TRBV7-7 to TRBJ2-5; D call uncertain. The CDR3 extends over 13 amino acids. Per germline, CDR1 SSHAT and CDR2 FNYEAQ (reference sequence). This CDR3 reads CASSFLNQETQYF. As DNA, the CDR3 is TGTGCTAGCAGCTTCCTAAACCAAGAGACCCAGTACTTC.

V usage is TRBV6-5 and J usage is TRBJ2-1, with 11 bases that match TRBD2. V trimming: 7 bases; J trimming: 14 bases; junction bases outside the gene matches: 10. Germline V CDR1 and CDR2: MNHEY, SVGAGI. This CDR3 is built from 13 residues. CDR3 sequence (DNA): TGTGCCAGCATCGAGAGACTAGCGGGGAGGGAGTTCTTC. It encodes CASIERLAGREFF.

The chain recombines TRBV4-2 with TRBJ2-5, with 15 nucleotides matching TRBD2. J was trimmed by 5 bases and V by 2 bases; bases with no gene match: 12. Per the germline V gene, CDR1 is LGHNA and CDR2 is YNFKEQ. This CDR3 has 19 amino acids. CDR3 in DNA: TGTGCCAGCAGCCAACGATCGTGGACTAGCGGGGGGGCCAGGGAGACCCAGTACTTC. This encodes CASSQRSWTSGGARETQYF.

This rearrangement joins TRBV4-1 to TRBJ1-1; D not resolved. V was shortened by 6 bases and J by 5 bases, with 25 bases between the two germline ends. The germline V gene has CDR1 MGHRA and CDR2 YSYEKL. The CDR3 covers 17 residues. CDR3 coding DNA: TGCGCCAGCAGGCAAATCATCACCGGGCCCCGGGAGACTGAAGCTTTCTTT. Translating it yields CASRQIITGPRETEAFF.

In DNA form, the CDR3 reads TGCGCCAGCAGTTCCCTAGGGGGGGGCCTGTCTGGGGCCAACGTCCTGACTTTC. It yields the protein CASSSLGGGLSGANVLTF. V gene TRBV5-1 combines with J gene TRBJ2-6; a weak D match, TRBD2 (7 bases). Trimming removed 5 bases from V and 1 base from J, with 19 bases in between. The CDR3 sequence is 18 residues long. The V gene's germline CDR1 is SGHRS and CDR2 YFSETQ.

This clone was seen only once. The rearrangement joins TRBV5-1 to TRBJ2-2; D gene unclear. CDR1 is SGHRS and CDR2 is YFSETQ in the germline V gene. The CDR3 is 15 residues long. V lost 0 bases, J lost 5 bases, and 11 bases lay in between. The CDR3 sequence is CASSLAIRRTGELFF. The CDR3 bases are TGCGCCAGCAGCTTGGCCATCAGAAGAACCGGGGAGCTGTTTTTT. The full variable domain, rest sourced from reference TRBV5-1 and TRBJ2-2, is KAGVTQTPRYLIKTRGQQVTLSCSPISGHRSVSWYQQTPGQGLQFLFEYFSETQRNKGNFPGRFSGRQFSNSRSEMNVSTLELGDSALYLCASSLAIRRTGELFFGEGSRLTVL.

J is TRBJ1-2 and V is TRBV6-1; weak D call: TRBD1 (5 bases). This CDR3 contains 15 residues. Trimming stripped 2 bases from V and 5 bases from J, with 15 bases between. The V gene's germline CDR1 is MNHNS and CDR2 SASEGT. The CDR3 region has the DNA TGTGCCAGCAGTGAACCCGGAGTCCCAGGGTATGGCTACACCTTC. It codes for CASSEPGVPGYGYTF.

The chain is built from TRBV30 and TRBJ1-1; tentative D call: TRBD1 (6 bases). This CDR3 spans 13 amino acids. Trimming left V 1 base short and J 1 base short, with 7 bases between. The V gene's germline CDR1 is GTSNPN and CDR2 SVGIG (reference sequence). The CDR3 DNA sequence: TGTGCCTGGAGTGGACAGGAGAACACTGAAGCTTTCTTT. Its protein is CAWSGQENTEAFF.

V gene TRBV6-2 or TRBV6-3 combines with J gene TRBJ1-5; 8 bases match TRBD1. CDR3 length: 14 amino acids. The V and J ends lost 6 bases and 9 bases, in that order; junction bases with no gene match: 10. Germline loops: CDR1 MNHEY, CDR2 SVGEGT. The chain's CDR3 is CASSLRQGFRPQHF. The CDR3 bases are TGTGCCAGCAGCCTTCGACAGGGGTTTCGGCCCCAGCATTTT.

This clone appeared many times. The rearrangement joins TRBV18 to TRBJ1-4, with D unresolved. Deletions cut 3 bases from V and 2 bases from J, with 7 bases between. In germline, CDR1 is KGHSH, CDR2 LQKENI. CDR3 size: 14 residues. The CDR3 bases are TGTGCCAGCTCACCTACCAGTACTAATGAAAAACTGTTTTTT. Translating it yields CASSPTSTNEKLFF.

This rearrangement joins TRBV27 to TRBJ2-7; 8 bases fit TRBD2. The V gene's germline CDR1 is MNHEY and CDR2 SMNVEV (reference sequence). This CDR3 spans 14 amino acids. The ends lost 5 bases at V and 1 base at J; junction bases unmatched: 4. DNA of the CDR3: TGTGCCAGCAGTCCGCGGGGGGAGTCCTACGAGCAGTACTTC. Its translation is CASSPRGESYEQYF.

The CDR3 DNA reads TGCGCCAGCAGCCCCTCATGGGGGGGCGTAAGTGAAAAACTGTTTTTT. Amino acids: CASSPSWGGVSEKLFF. The V call is TRBV4-1, the J call TRBJ1-4, with D maybe TRBD1 (6 bases). V was clipped by 4 bases and J by 7 bases, with 19 bases between them. CDR1 is MGHRA and CDR2 is YSYEKL in the germline V gene. CDR3 length equals 16 residues.